The 3 T cell receptor beta chains reported below all come from one sample, sequenced in a study of vaccination and CD4 T cells after COVID-19. Their antigens remain unidentified. Described treatment: approximately nine-day PBMC culture with coronavirus spike peptide pools or control peptides (ViraFEST assay). The study sequenced cultured CD4+ T cell DNA using the Oncomine TCR Beta short-read assay. TCRdb redid the calling of the PCR reads with MiXCR, one entry per CDR3 protein. The data contain roughly 18,000 distinct CDR3 sequences, around 56% of them singletons. Material for sequencing was CD4+ T cells from blood, cultured in vitro. These receptor sequences come from a human donor who had recovered from COVID-19.

V and J are TRBV15 and TRBJ2-6, with D tentatively TRBD1 or TRBD2 (5 bases each). The CDR3 is made up of 15 amino acids. With 3 bases removed from V and 4 bases from J, the gap between germline ends came to 10 bases. CDR1 is LNHNV and CDR2 is YYDKDF in the germline V gene (reference sequence). The CDR3 nucleotides read TGTGCCACCAGCAGGGGACGCGGGGGGGCCAACGTCCTGACTTTC. Amino acids: CATSRGRGGANVLTF.

This clonotype turned up a few times. The genes are TRBV6-2 or TRBV6-3 and TRBJ1-1, with D tentatively TRBD1 (5 bases). This CDR3 spans 13 amino acids. Trimming shortened V by 5 bases and J by 1 base, and 8 bases separated the two germline ends. The germline V gene has CDR1 MNHEY and CDR2 SVGEGT. CDR3 loop: CASSTDKNTEAFF. The CDR3, as DNA: TGTGCCAGCAGTACGGACAAGAACACTGAAGCTTTCTTT.

Here the CDR3 DNA reads TGTGCCTGGACAGGGGCCGGAGCGGGAGGAATCACCGGGGAGCTGTTTTTT. Its translation: CAWTGAGAGGITGELFF. This sequence joins TRBV30 and TRBJ2-2; 9 bases agree with TRBD2. J was trimmed by 4 bases and V by 4 bases; bases with no gene match: 13. This CDR3 contains 17 residues. Germline V gives CDR1 GTSNPN, CDR2 SVGIG (reference sequence).